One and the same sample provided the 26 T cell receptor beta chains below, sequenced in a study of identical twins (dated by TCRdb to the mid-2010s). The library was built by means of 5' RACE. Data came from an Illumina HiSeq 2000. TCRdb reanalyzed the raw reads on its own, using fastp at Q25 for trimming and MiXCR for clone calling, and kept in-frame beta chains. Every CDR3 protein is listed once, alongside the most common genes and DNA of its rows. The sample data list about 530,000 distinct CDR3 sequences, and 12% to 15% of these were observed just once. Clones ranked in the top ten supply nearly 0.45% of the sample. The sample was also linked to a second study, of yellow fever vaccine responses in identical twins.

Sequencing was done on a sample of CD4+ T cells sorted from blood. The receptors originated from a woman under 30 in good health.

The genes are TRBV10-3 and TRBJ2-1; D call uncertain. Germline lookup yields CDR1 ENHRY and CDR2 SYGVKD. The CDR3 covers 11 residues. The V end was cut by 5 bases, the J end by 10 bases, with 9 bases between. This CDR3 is CAISLDREQFF. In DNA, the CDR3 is TGTGCCATCAGTTTAGATCGGGAGCAGTTCTTC.

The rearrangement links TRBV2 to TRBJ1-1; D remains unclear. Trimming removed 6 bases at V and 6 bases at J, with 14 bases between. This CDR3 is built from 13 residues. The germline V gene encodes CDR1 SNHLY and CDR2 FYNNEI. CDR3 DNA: TGTGCCAGCAGGGTTGGGGAAACGGCTGAAGCTTTCTTT. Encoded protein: CASRVGETAEAFF.

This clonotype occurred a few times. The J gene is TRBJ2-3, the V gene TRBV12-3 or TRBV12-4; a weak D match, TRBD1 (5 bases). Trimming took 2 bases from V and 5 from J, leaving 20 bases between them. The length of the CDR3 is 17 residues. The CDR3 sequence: CASSLNSGAPGQDTQYF. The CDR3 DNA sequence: TGTGCCAGCAGTTTAAACTCTGGGGCACCGGGTCAAGATACGCAGTATTTT.

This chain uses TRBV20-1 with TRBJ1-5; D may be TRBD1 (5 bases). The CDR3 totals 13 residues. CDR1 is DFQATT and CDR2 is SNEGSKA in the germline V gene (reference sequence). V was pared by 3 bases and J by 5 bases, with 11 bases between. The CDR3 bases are TGCAGTGCTAGTTGGGGGGAACATCAGCCCCAGCATTTT. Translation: CSASWGEHQPQHF.

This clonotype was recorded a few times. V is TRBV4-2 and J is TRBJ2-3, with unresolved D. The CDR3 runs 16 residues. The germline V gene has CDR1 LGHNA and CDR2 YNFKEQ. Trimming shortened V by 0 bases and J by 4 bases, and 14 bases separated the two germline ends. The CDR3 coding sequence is TGTGCCAGCAGCCAAGAACGAATTCGCGGTGCAGATACGCAGTATTTT. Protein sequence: CASSQERIRGADTQYF.

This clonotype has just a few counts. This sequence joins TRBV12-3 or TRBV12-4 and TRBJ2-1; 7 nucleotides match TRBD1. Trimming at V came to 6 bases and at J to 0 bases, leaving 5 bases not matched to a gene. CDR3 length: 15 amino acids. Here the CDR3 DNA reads TGTGCCAGCAGAGCCGGACAGGTCTCCTACAATGAGCAGTTCTTC. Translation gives CASRAGQVSYNEQFF.

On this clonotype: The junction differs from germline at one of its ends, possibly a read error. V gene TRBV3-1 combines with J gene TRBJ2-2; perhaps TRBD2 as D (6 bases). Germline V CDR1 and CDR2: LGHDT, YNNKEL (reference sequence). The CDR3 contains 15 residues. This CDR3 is CASCQASVRTGELFF. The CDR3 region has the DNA TGTGCCAGCTGCCAAGCTAGCGTTCGCACCGGGGAGCTGTTTTTT.

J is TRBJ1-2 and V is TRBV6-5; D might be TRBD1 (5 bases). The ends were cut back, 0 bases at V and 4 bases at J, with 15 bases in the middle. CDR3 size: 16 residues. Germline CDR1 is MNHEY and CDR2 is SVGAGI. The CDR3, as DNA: TGTGCCAGCAGTTACTCACCCCGGGACTTCCTCTATGGCTACACCTTC. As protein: CASSYSPRDFLYGYTF.

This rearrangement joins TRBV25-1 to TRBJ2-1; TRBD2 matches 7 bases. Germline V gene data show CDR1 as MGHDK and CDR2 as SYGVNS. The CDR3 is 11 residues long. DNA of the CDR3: TGTGCAGCGGGAAGGCTCAATGAGCAGTTCTTC. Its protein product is CAAGRLNEQFF. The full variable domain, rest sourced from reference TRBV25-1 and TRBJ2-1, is EADIYQTPRYLVIGTGKKITLECSQTMGHDKMYWYQQDPGMELHLIHYSYGVNSTEKGDLSSESTVSRIRTEHFPLTLESARPSHTSQYLCAAGRLNEQFFGPGTRLTVL.

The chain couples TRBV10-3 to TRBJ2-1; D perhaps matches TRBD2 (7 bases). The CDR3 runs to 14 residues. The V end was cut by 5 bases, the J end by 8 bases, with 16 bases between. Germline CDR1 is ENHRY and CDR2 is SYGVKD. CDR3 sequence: CAISRVGGGYEQFF. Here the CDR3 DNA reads TGTGCCATCAGTAGGGTCGGCGGGGGCTATGAGCAGTTCTTC.

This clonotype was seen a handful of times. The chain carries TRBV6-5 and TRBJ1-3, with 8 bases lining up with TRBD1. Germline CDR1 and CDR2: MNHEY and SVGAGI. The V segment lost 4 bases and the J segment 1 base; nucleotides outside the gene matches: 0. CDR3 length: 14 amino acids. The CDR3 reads CASSWTGSGNTIYF. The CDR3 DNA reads TGTGCCAGCAGTTGGACAGGGTCTGGAAACACCATATATTTT.

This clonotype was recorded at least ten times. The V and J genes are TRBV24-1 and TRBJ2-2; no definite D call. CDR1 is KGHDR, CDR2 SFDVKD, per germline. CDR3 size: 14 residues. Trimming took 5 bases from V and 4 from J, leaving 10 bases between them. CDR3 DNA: TGTGCCACCAGTGTGGGCGGAGCCACCGGGGAGCTGTTTTTT. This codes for CATSVGGATGELFF.

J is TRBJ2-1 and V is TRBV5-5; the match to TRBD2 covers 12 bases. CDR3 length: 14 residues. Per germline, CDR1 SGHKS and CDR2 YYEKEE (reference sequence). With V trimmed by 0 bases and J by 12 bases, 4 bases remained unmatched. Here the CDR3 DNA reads TGTGCCAGCAGCTTGGAACTAGCGGGGGGAAGGCAGTTCTTC. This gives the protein CASSLELAGGRQFF.

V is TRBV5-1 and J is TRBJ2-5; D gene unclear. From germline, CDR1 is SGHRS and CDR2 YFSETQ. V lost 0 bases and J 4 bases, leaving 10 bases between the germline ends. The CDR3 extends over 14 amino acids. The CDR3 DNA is TGCGCCAGCAGCTTGGCCCCGTCAGGAGAGACCCAGTACTTC. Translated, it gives CASSLAPSGETQYF.

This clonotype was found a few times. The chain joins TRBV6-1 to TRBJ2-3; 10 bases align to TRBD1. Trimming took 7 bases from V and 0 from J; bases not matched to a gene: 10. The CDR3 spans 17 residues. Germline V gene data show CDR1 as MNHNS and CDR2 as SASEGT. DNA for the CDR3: TGTGCCAGCACTCGACAGGGGGCAATGACTAGCACAGATACGCAGTATTTT. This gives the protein CASTRQGAMTSTDTQYF.

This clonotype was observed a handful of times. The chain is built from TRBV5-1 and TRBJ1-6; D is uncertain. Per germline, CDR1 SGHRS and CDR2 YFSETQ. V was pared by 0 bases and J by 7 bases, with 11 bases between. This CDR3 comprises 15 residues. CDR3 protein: CASSLGLQRNSPLHF. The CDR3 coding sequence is TGCGCCAGCAGCTTGGGGCTACAGAGGAATTCACCCCTCCACTTT.

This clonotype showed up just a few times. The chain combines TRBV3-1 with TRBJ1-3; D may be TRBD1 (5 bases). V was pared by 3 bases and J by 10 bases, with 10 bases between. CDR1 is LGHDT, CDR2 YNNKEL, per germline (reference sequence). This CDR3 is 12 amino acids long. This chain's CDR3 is CASSHLSGTIYF. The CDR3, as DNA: TGTGCCAGCAGCCACCTTTCAGGGACCATATATTTT.

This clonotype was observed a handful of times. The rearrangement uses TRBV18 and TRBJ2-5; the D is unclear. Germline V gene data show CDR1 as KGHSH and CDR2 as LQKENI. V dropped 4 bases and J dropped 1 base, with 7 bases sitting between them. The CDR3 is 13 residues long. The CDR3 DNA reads TGTGCCAGCTCACTTTCCATCCAAGAGACCCAGTACTTC. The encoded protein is CASSLSIQETQYF. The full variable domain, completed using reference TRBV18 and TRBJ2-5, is NAGVMQNPRHLVRRRGQEARLRCSPMKGHSHVYWYRQLPEEGLKFMVYLQKENIIDESGMPKERFSAEFPKEGPSILRIQQVVRGDSAAYFCASSLSIQETQYFGPGTRLLVL.

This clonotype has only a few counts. The CDR3 nucleotides are TGCAGTGCTAGAGTTTTTAGGGACAGCCGTACCTACGAGCAGTACTTC. Protein: CSARVFRDSRTYEQYF. This chain joins TRBV20-1 and TRBJ2-7; 7 bases match TRBD1. This CDR3 contains 16 residues. The V gene's germline CDR1 is DFQATT and CDR2 SNEGSKA (reference sequence). V gave up 1 base and J gave up 2 bases; unmatched junction bases: 11.

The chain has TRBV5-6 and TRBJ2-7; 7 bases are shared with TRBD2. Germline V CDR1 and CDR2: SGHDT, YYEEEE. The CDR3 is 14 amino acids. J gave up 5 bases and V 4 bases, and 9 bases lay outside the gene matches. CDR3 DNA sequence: TGTGCCAGCAGCCCTTGGGGGGGGACCCACGAGCAGTACGTC. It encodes CASSPWGGTHEQYV.

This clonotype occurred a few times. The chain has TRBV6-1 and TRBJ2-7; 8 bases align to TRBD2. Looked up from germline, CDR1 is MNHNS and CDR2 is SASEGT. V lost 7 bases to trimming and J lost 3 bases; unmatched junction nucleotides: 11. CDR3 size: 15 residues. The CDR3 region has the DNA TGTGCCAGCACCCAACGACGGGGGGGGCTCTACGAGCAGTACTTC. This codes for CASTQRRGGLYEQYF.

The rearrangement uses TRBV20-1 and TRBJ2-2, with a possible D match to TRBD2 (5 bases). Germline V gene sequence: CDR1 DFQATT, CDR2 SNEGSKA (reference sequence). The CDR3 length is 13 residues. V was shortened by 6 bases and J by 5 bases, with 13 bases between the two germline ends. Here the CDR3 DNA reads TGCAGTGCCGGGCGGGTTTTGACCGGGGAGCTGTTTTTT. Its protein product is CSAGRVLTGELFF.

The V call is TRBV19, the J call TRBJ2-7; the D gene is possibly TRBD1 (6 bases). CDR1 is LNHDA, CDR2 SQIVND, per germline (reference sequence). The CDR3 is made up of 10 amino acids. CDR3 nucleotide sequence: TGTGCCAGTAGTATTCTGACAGGCGACGTC. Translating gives CASSILTGDV.

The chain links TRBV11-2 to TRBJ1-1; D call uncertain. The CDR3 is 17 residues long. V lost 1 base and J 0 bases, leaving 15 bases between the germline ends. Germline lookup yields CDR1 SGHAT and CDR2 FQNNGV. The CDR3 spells CASSLVQAPHMNTEAFF. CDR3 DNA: TGTGCCAGCAGCTTAGTTCAGGCCCCGCATATGAACACTGAAGCTTTCTTT.

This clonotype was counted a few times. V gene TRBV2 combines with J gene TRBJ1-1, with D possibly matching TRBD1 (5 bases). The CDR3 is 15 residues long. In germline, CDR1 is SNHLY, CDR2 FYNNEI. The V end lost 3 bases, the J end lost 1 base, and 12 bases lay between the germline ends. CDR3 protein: CASSDRVVGNTEAFF. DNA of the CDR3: TGTGCCAGCAGTGACAGGGTAGTTGGGAACACTGAAGCTTTCTTT.

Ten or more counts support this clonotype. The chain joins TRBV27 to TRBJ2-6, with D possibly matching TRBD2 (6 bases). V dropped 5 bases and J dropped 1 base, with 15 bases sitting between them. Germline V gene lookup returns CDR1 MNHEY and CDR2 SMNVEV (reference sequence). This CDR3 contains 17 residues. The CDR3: CASSPYQGRSGANVLTF. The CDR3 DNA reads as TGTGCCAGCAGTCCGTATCAAGGGAGGTCTGGGGCCAACGTCCTGACTTTC.